These 19 T cell receptor beta chains were sequenced from one sample in a study of T cells in Graves' hyperthyroidism and ophthalmopathy (dated 2019 in TCRdb). Libraries were prepared through multiplex PCR. The sequencer was an Illumina HiSeq 2000. TCR beta CDR3 regions were amplified from RNA transcripts. A first-round RT-PCR of the TCR CDR3 used the HTBI primer set with the Qiagen OneStep RT-PCR kit. TCRdb reworked the public reads: Q25 trimming with fastp, MiXCR clone assembly, productive beta chains retained. CDR3 protein sequences are deduplicated, and each keeps its most common genes and DNA. The sample records under 300,000 distinct CDR3 sequences, more than 14% of which are singletons. The leading ten clones occupy less than 15% of the sample. The sample was blood. These receptors were collected from a woman aged 40 to 55 with Graves' hyperthyroidism that later progressed to Graves' ophthalmopathy.

At least ten counts were recorded for this clonotype. The chain combines TRBV20-1 with TRBJ2-5; D perhaps matches TRBD2 (6 bases). Germline CDR1 reads DFQATT; CDR2 reads SNEGSKA (reference sequence). Trimming stripped 5 bases from V and 5 bases from J, with 15 bases between. This CDR3 spans 13 amino acids. As DNA, the CDR3 is TGCAGTGCTGATTCGGGGGTTTCCGAGACCCAGTACTTC. Amino acids: CSADSGVSETQYF.

This clonotype has a count of ten or more. This rearrangement joins TRBV2 to TRBJ2-1, with D possibly TRBD2 on 5 matching bases. The V gene's germline CDR1 is SNHLY and CDR2 FYNNEI. Trimming shortened V by 8 bases and J by 7 bases, and 15 bases separated the two germline ends. This CDR3 is built from 13 residues. Here the CDR3 DNA reads TGTGCCAGCGGAAGACTGGGAGTGAATGAGCAGTTCTTC. Its translation is CASGRLGVNEQFF.

In its sample, this clonotype was seen many times. This rearrangement joins TRBV6-1 to TRBJ1-5; D is ambiguous. The CDR3 is 13 residues long. Germline V gives CDR1 MNHNS, CDR2 SASEGT. V gave up 4 bases and J gave up 6 bases, with 10 bases separating them. The CDR3 DNA reads TGTGCCAGCAGTGGGACCGGTGGTCAGCCCCAGCATTTT. Translation: CASSGTGGQPQHF.

This clonotype was seen many times. The rearrangement links TRBV11-3 to TRBJ2-1; 7 bases map to TRBD1. Per the germline V gene, CDR1 is SGHNT and CDR2 is YENEEA. V lost 4 bases and J lost 3; bases outside the gene matches: 6. The CDR3 extends over 15 amino acids. This chain's CDR3 is CASSSTGEFYNEQFF. The CDR3, as DNA: TGTGCCAGCAGCTCAACAGGGGAATTCTACAATGAGCAGTTCTTC.

In its sample, this clonotype was seen many times. The chain has TRBV28 and TRBJ2-7; D perhaps matches TRBD1 (6 bases). CDR3 size: 13 residues. Between the trimmed V and J ends, which lost 5 bases and 2 bases, there was a span of 10 bases. Germline lookup yields CDR1 MDHEN and CDR2 SYDVKM. The CDR3 DNA is TGTGCCAGCAGTGATGACAGGACCTACGAGCAGTACTTC. This sequence encodes CASSDDRTYEQYF.

This clonotype was observed at least ten times. J is TRBJ2-1 and V is TRBV7-2, with TRBD1 matching over 7 bases. Per germline, CDR1 SGHTA and CDR2 FQGNSA. This CDR3 has 14 amino acids. J lost 6 bases, V lost 5 bases, and 7 bases had no gene match. The CDR3 coding sequence is TGTGCCAGCAGCACTCAGGGGGTGGGCAATGAGCAGTTCTTC. It encodes CASSTQGVGNEQFF.

This clonotype showed up many times. The CDR3 coding sequence is TGTGCCAGCAGCTTAGACTTCTCGGGAGAGGGGGCCTACGAGCAGTACTTC. It codes for CASSLDFSGEGAYEQYF. The chain is built from TRBV11-2 and TRBJ2-7; the D gene could be TRBD1 or TRBD2 (6 bases each). This CDR3 contains 17 residues. The V end was cut by 0 bases, the J end by 2 bases, with 17 bases between. The germline V gene has CDR1 SGHAT and CDR2 FQNNGV.

This clonotype showed up many times. The CDR3 sequence: CASRTEGTREQFF. The CDR3 DNA is TGTGCCAGCAGGACGGAGGGGACGCGTGAGCAGTTCTTC. The chain combines TRBV28 with TRBJ2-1, with D possibly matching TRBD2 (6 bases). V lost 6 bases, J lost 9 bases, and 15 bases lay in between. Germline CDR1 and CDR2: MDHEN and SYDVKM. The CDR3 is made up of 13 amino acids.

This clonotype was picked up many times. The chain has TRBV18 and TRBJ2-5, with 7 bases aligning to TRBD2. The germline CDR1 and CDR2 sequences are KGHSH and LQKENI. This CDR3 is 16 amino acids long. The junction had 7 bases not matched to a gene; V was cut back by 2 bases and J by 1 base. DNA for the CDR3: TGTGCCAGCTCACCAAGGGCGGGAGCCAGCCAAGAGACCCAGTACTTC. Protein sequence: CASSPRAGASQETQYF. Variable domain in full (rest from reference TRBV18 and TRBJ2-5): NAGVMQNPRHLVRRRGQEARLRCSPMKGHSHVYWYRQLPEEGLKFMVYLQKENIIDESGMPKERFSAEFPKEGPSILRIQQVVRGDSAAYFCASSPRAGASQETQYFGPGTRLLVL.

This clonotype was seen many times. The chain links TRBV5-6 to TRBJ2-3; possibly TRBD1 for D (5 bases). Per germline, CDR1 SGHDT and CDR2 YYEEEE. The length of the CDR3 is 14 residues. The V end was cut by 2 bases, the J end by 1 base, with 8 bases between. CDR3 region: CASSFRDGTDTQYF. DNA for the CDR3: TGTGCCAGCAGCTTCAGGGATGGCACAGATACGCAGTATTTT.

The chain recombines TRBV2 with TRBJ2-3, with TRBD2 matching over 9 bases. V lost 0 bases to trimming and J lost 0 bases; unmatched junction nucleotides: 7. Germline V lookup: CDR1 SNHLY, CDR2 FYNNEI. The CDR3 covers 18 residues. CDR3 sequence: CASSEARLAGTSTDTQYF. Written as DNA, the CDR3 is TGTGCCAGCAGTGAAGCACGGCTAGCGGGGACTAGCACAGATACGCAGTATTTT.

This clonotype was seen more than once but under ten times. The V and J genes are TRBV2 and TRBJ2-5; D is possibly TRBD1 (6 bases). V was shortened by 1 base and J by 4 bases, with 13 bases between the two germline ends. The CDR3 consists of 15 residues. Germline CDR1 SNHLY, CDR2 FYNNEI. The CDR3 sequence: CASSEDRVIGETQYF. The CDR3 DNA is TGTGCCAGCAGTGAAGACAGGGTTATTGGAGAGACCCAGTACTTC. The variable domain in full, completed from reference TRBV2 and TRBJ2-5, reads EPEVTQTPSHQVTQMGQEVILRCVPISNHLYFYWYRQILGQKVEFLVSFYNNEISEKSEIFDDQFSVERPDGSNFTLKIRSTKLEDSAMYFCASSEDRVIGETQYFGPGTRLLVL.

This clonotype was seen many times. CDR3 amino acids: CASSLQKINEQFF. The DNA for the CDR3 is TGTGCCAGCAGCCTACAGAAGATCAATGAGCAGTTCTTC. The chain joins TRBV28 to TRBJ2-1; D gene unclear. V gave up 6 bases and J gave up 6 bases, with 12 bases separating them. The CDR3 has 13 amino acids. Germline V gives CDR1 MDHEN, CDR2 SYDVKM.

This clonotype has ten or more counts. The rearrangement joins TRBV5-1 to TRBJ2-7; TRBD2 is a possible D gene (6 bases). V was cut by 4 bases and J by 3 bases, with 20 bases left in between. The CDR3 loop spans 16 amino acids. CDR1 is SGHRS, CDR2 YFSETQ, per germline. This CDR3 reads CASSLGGGGTGYEQYF. The CDR3 nucleotides are TGCGCCAGCAGCCTCGGAGGTGGGGGGACGGGCTACGAGCAGTACTTC.

The sample holds many counts of this clonotype. V usage is TRBV5-6 and J usage is TRBJ2-5; D unclear. The ends were cut back, 4 bases at V and 2 bases at J, with 18 bases in the middle. Germline CDR1 is SGHDT and CDR2 is YYEEEE. CDR3 length: 16 amino acids. The CDR3 region is CASSPSRWNGQETQYF. The CDR3 DNA reads as TGTGCCAGCAGCCCCTCTAGGTGGAATGGGCAAGAGACCCAGTACTTC.

This clonotype was counted ten times or more. The genes are TRBV28 and TRBJ1-2; the D is unclear. The CDR3 totals 13 residues. Looked up from germline, CDR1 is MDHEN and CDR2 is SYDVKM. Trimming removed 0 bases from V and 8 bases from J, with 10 bases in between. The CDR3 spells CASSLWTTGGYTF. CDR3 DNA sequence: TGTGCCAGCAGTTTATGGACAACGGGAGGCTACACCTTC.

This clonotype has at least ten counts. The rearrangement links TRBV5-6 to TRBJ1-1; D is uncertain. In germline, CDR1 is SGHDT, CDR2 YYEEEE. This CDR3 spans 14 amino acids. Deletions cut 4 bases from V and 6 bases from J, with 16 bases between. CDR3 nucleotides: TGTGCCAGCAGCCTAACCGGGTTTAGGGCTGAAGCTTTCTTT. As protein: CASSLTGFRAEAFF.

This clonotype was recorded many times. V gene TRBV24-1 combines with J gene TRBJ2-2; D perhaps matches TRBD1 (6 bases). The CDR3 covers 16 residues. CDR1 and CDR2 (germline): KGHDR, SFDVKD. Trimming removed 4 bases at V and 5 bases at J, with 16 bases between. The CDR3 DNA reads TGTGCCACCAGTGACCGTACAGGGTTTAAGACCGGGGAGCTGTTTTTT. It encodes CATSDRTGFKTGELFF.

The table lists this clonotype with many counts. V gene TRBV6-1 combines with J gene TRBJ1-2; 9 nucleotides agree with TRBD1. CDR3 length: 14 residues. Germline V lookup: CDR1 MNHNS, CDR2 SASEGT. With V trimmed by 6 bases and J by 6 bases, 8 bases remained unmatched. CDR3 region: CASRMFGQGHGYTF. Written as DNA, the CDR3 is TGTGCCAGCAGGATGTTCGGACAGGGGCATGGCTACACCTTC.